The TCR beta chain described here comes from a study of CDR3 diversity in severe acne. In regard to this clonotype: A much larger clone differs by one base, so this may be a read error.

TCRdb reanalysed the PCR reads using MiXCR and keeps one entry per CDR3 protein. This table holds 97,000 or so distinct CDR3 sequences, 51% found once. This sequence was found in a male donor with acne. Sequencing was carried out using blood.

The CDR3 loop reads CASQGAGGELLF. The CDR3 DNA is TGTGCCAGCCAGGGAGCCGGCGGGGAGCTGCTTTTT. The chain carries TRBV25-1 and TRBJ2-2; D possibly corresponds to TRBD2 (6 bases). This CDR3 has 12 amino acids. Germline lookup yields CDR1 MGHDK and CDR2 SYGVNS.